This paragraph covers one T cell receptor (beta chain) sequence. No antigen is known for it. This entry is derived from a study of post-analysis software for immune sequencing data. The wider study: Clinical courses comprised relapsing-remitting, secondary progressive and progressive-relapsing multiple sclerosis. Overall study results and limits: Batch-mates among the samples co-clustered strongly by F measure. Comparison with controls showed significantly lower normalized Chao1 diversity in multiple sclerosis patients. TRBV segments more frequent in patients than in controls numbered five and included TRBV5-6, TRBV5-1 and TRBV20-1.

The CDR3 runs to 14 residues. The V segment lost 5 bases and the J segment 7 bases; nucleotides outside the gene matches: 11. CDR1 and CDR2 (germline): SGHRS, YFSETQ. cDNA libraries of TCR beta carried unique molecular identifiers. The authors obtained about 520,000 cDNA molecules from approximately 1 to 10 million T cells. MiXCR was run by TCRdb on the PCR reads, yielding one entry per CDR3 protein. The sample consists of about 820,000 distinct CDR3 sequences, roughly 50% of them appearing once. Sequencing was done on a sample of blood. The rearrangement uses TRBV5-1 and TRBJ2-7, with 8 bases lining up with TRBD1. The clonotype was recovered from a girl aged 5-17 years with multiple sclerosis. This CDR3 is CASRTGTGRSEQYF. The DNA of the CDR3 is TGCGCCAGCAGAACCGGGACAGGACGATCGGAGCAGTACTTC.